Listed here are 7 T cell receptor beta chains from one sample, sequenced in a study of blood T cell repertoires in COVID-19. TCRdb's copy holds only in-frame clones and misses some; the assay was immunoSEQ multiplex PCR. The sample records 190,000 or so clones, 70% to 90% being singletons. The sample comprised peripheral blood. The receptors come from a man in his forties with active or convalescent COVID-19.

This clone was seen only once. At the DNA level, this CDR3 is encoded by other sequences in the same sample as well. The chain has TRBV9 and TRBJ2-5, with D possibly TRBD2 on 6 matching bases. The CDR3 is 14 residues long. The V end lost 0 bases, the J end lost 2 bases, and 8 bases lay between the germline ends. Germline loops: CDR1 SGDLS, CDR2 YYNGEE. In DNA, the CDR3 is TGTGCCAGCAGCGTAGAGGGAGGACAAGAGACCCAGTACTTC. Protein product: CASSVEGGQETQYF.

The chain has TRBV9 and TRBJ2-1; TRBD1 is a possible D gene (6 bases). Germline assignment: CDR1 SGDLS and CDR2 YYNGEE. The V and J ends lost 4 bases and 6 bases respectively, with 17 bases between them. CDR3 length equals 15 residues. The CDR3 coding sequence is TGTGCCAGCAGCCCCCTCAGGGGATATGGCAATGAGCAGTTCTTC. It codes for CASSPLRGYGNEQFF.

This chain connects TRBV18 to TRBJ1-5; D unresolved. Between the trimmed V and J ends, which lost 4 bases and 0 bases, there was a span of 4 bases. CDR1 and CDR2 (germline): KGHSH, LQKENI. This CDR3 region has 13 residues. Written as DNA, the CDR3 is TGTGCCAGCTCACTAAATAGCAATCAGCCCCAGCATTTT. It encodes CASSLNSNQPQHF. The full variable domain, with the rest looked up from reference TRBV18 and TRBJ1-5, is NAGVMQNPRHLVRRRGQEARLRCSPMKGHSHVYWYRQLPEEGLKFMVYLQKENIIDESGMPKERFSAEFPKEGPSILRIQQVVRGDSAAYFCASSLNSNQPQHFGDGTRLSIL.

This clone was observed once. The V call is TRBV29-1, the J call TRBJ1-5, with D perhaps TRBD1 (5 bases). Germline V gives CDR1 SQVTM, CDR2 ANQGSEA. V lost 6 bases, J lost 0 bases, and 9 bases lay in between. The CDR3 is 13 residues long. CDR3 amino acids: CSVQENSNQPQHF. In DNA form, the CDR3 reads TGCAGCGTACAGGAGAATAGCAATCAGCCCCAGCATTTT.

This chain links TRBV19 with TRBJ1-5; no clear D. Trimming removed 1 base at V and 4 bases at J, with 8 bases between. The CDR3 is made up of 14 amino acids. The germline V gene has CDR1 LNHDA and CDR2 SQIVND (reference sequence). Here the CDR3 DNA reads TGTGCCAGTAGTATAGTTTCTCCTAATCAGCCCCAGCATTTT. Its protein is CASSIVSPNQPQHF.

The chain couples TRBV18 to TRBJ1-3; D is possibly TRBD1 (5 bases). Per germline, CDR1 KGHSH and CDR2 LQKENI. This CDR3 spans 16 amino acids. The germline V and J ends were trimmed by 2 bases and 0 bases, with 11 bases remaining between them. CDR3 in amino acids: CASSPSRVVSGNTIYF. CDR3 DNA sequence: TGTGCCAGCTCACCAAGCAGGGTAGTCTCTGGAAACACCATATATTTT. Looking up the rest from reference TRBV18 and TRBJ1-3 gives the full variable domain: NAGVMQNPRHLVRRRGQEARLRCSPMKGHSHVYWYRQLPEEGLKFMVYLQKENIIDESGMPKERFSAEFPKEGPSILRIQQVVRGDSAAYFCASSPSRVVSGNTIYFGEGSWLTVV.

The J gene is TRBJ2-7, the V gene TRBV7-9, with 10 bases identical to TRBD1. The CDR3 consists of 14 residues. The J segment lost 4 bases and the V segment lost 4 bases, leaving 4 bases of the junction unmatched. CDR1 is SEHNR and CDR2 is FQNEAQ in the germline V gene (reference sequence). The chain's CDR3 is CASSSGTGVYEQYF. CDR3 in DNA: TGTGCCAGCAGCTCAGGGACAGGGGTATACGAGCAGTACTTC.